Reported below is one T cell receptor (beta chain). What it recognizes is unknown. From germline, CDR1 is MNHNS and CDR2 SASEGT. This CDR3 has 14 residues. For TCR beta, cDNA was produced by 5'RACE template switching with UMIs. TCRdb reprocessed the 5' RACE reads and keeps a single row for each CDR3 protein, giving no DNA. The listing records approximately 420,000 distinct CDR3 sequences. The record originates from a study of T cells expressing NK-cell markers. Study information: Seven of the eight sequenced donors were HCMV-seropositive; one was seronegative. Study outcomes and limitations: Each of six donors carried dominant NKG2C+ clonotypes accounting for about 1.0-7.0% of CD8+ T cells. Where several donors were concerned, these clonotypes also led the CD3+CD56-NKG2C+ fraction.

The sequence was obtained from a woman in her fifties or sixties in good health. The sequenced sample consisted of blood T cells: a sorted CD56 or NKG2C T cell subset, CD4+ or CD8+ T cells, or bulk PBMC T cells (not recorded which). The rearrangement links TRBV6-1 to TRBJ1-5; the D call from TCRdb, TRBD1, cannot be confirmed without DNA. CDR3 sequence: CASRVQGNNQPQHF.